A selection of T cell receptor beta chains follows, all from one sample in a study of post-analysis software for immune sequencing data. Each CDR3 protein gets one entry after TCRdb re-called the PCR reads with MiXCR. The profile shows about 460,000 distinct CDR3 sequences, nearly 45% of them singletons. Sequenced sample: blood. These TCRs come from a girl aged 5-17 years with multiple sclerosis. CDR3s include the opening cysteine and the closing phenylalanine or tryptophan. D genes are given only for firm matches. The size of a clone is reported for some rows only, either as once, few or many, or as a class for expanded clones.

CASSLPGTSAYNEQFF TGTGCCAGCAGCTTACCCGGGACTAGCGCCTACAATGAGCAGTTCTTC . TRBV7-9 TRBD2 TRBJ2-1
CASSSWEGGSTDTQYF TGTGCCAGCAGCTCGTGGGAGGGCGGGAGCACAGATACGCAGTATTTT . TRBV27 TRBD2 TRBJ2-3
CAISESPGELNYGYTF TGTGCCATCAGTGAGTCTCCCGGGGAGCTTAACTATGGCTACACCTTC . TRBV10-3 . TRBJ1-2
CASIGDPLGNGYTF TGTGCCAGCATCGGCGACCCCCTAGGCAATGGCTACACCTTC . TRBV12-3/TRBV12-4 . TRBJ1-2
CASSLGDGSSYEQYF TGCGCCAGCAGCTTGGGTGACGGAAGCTCCTACGAGCAGTACTTC . TRBV5-1 . TRBJ2-7
CASSRGTGGRETQYF TGTGCCAGCAGTCGCGGGACAGGGGGCAGGGAGACCCAGTACTTC few TRBV28 TRBD1 TRBJ2-5
CATSREGGHGTDTQYF TGTGCCACCAGCAGAGAGGGGGGGCACGGCACAGATACGCAGTATTTT once TRBV15 . TRBJ2-3
CSAIPRAGSSYNEQFF TGCAGTGCCATCCCACGGGCTGGAAGCTCCTACAATGAGCAGTTCTTC . TRBV20-1 . TRBJ2-1
CASSDPGRAVDNEQFF TGTGCCAGCAGCGACCCCGGGAGGGCCGTTGACAATGAGCAGTTCTTC few TRBV6-1 TRBD2 TRBJ2-1
CASSLAVGALDIQYF TGCGCCAGCAGCTTGGCAGTTGGGGCGTTAGACATTCAGTACTTC . TRBV5-1 . TRBJ2-4
CASSYTASGFEQYF TGTGCCAGCAGTTACACCGCTAGCGGGTTCGAGCAGTACTTC few TRBV6-2/TRBV6-3 TRBD2 TRBJ2-7
CAISEWGGETQYF TGTGCCATCAGTGAGTGGGGCGGAGAGACCCAGTACTTC . TRBV10-3 . TRBJ2-5
CASSLAETGFTNYGYTF TGCGCCAGCAGCTTGGCAGAGACAGGGTTTACTAACTATGGCTACACCTTC . TRBV5-1 TRBD1 TRBJ1-2
CSAGGGSFYEQYF TGCAGTGCCGGCGGGGGCTCATTCTACGAGCAGTACTTC . TRBV20-1 . TRBJ2-7
CASSLVSYINIQYF TGTGCCAGCAGCTTAGTAAGCTACATAAACATTCAGTACTTC medium-sized TRBV7-9 . TRBJ2-4
CAGRPAQNNYEQYF TGTGCCGGCAGACCGGCACAGAACAACTACGAGCAGTACTTC . TRBV7-9 . TRBJ2-7
CASSLRTRYGYTF TGTGCCAGCAGTTTAAGGACCCGATATGGCTACACCTTC few TRBV12-3/TRBV12-4 . TRBJ1-2
CATRQGIGETQYF TGTGCCACCCGACAGGGGATAGGGGAGACCCAGTACTTC many TRBV10-3 TRBD1 TRBJ2-5
CATKSLAANSYNEQFF TGTGCCACCAAATCCCTAGCGGCGAATTCCTACAATGAGCAGTTCTTC . TRBV28 TRBD2 TRBJ2-1
CASSLMIGASDYGYTF TGTGCCAGCAGCCTTATGATCGGGGCGTCTGACTATGGCTACACCTTC . TRBV7-8 . TRBJ1-2
CASNGDSYEQYF TGTGCCAGCAACGGGGACAGCTACGAGCAGTACTTC many TRBV12-3/TRBV12-4 TRBD1 TRBJ2-7
CASSDAGTSNTDTQYF TGTGCCAGCAGCGACGCCGGGACTTCAAACACAGATACGCAGTATTTT . TRBV5-6 . TRBJ2-3
CSVSGPSGIFNEQFF TGCAGCGTTTCAGGGCCTAGCGGGATATTCAATGAGCAGTTCTTC few TRBV29-1 TRBD2 TRBJ2-1
CASSQYDATNEKLFF TGTGCCAGCAGCCAATACGATGCAACTAATGAAAAACTGTTTTTT few TRBV14 . TRBJ1-4
CASSQDLGRVYYEQYF TGCGCCAGCAGCCAAGATCTAGGGCGAGTTTACTACGAGCAGTACTTC . TRBV4-1 . TRBJ2-7
CASRRAGDTGELFF TGTGCCAGCAGGCGCGCGGGAGACACCGGGGAGCTGTTTTTT . TRBV3-1 TRBD2 TRBJ2-2